This TCR beta chain appears in the sequencing data of a study of vaccination and CD4 T cells after COVID-19. Study-level background: Median time from second vaccine dose to sampling was roughly 76 days (14 to 241). Overlapping peptides covering the spike proteins of SARS-CoV-2, HCoV-NL63, HCoV-OC43 and HCoV-229E were added to stimulate cells.

There are 11 residues in the CDR3. Trimming took 8 bases from V and 8 from J, leaving 12 bases between them. Germline assignment: CDR1 MNHNS and CDR2 SASEGT. This clonotype is categorized as medium-sized. Antigen specificity is unknown. The sample's treatment: approximately 9-day PBMC culture with coronavirus spike peptide pools or control peptides (ViraFEST assay). The Oncomine TCR Beta short-read assay sequenced DNA from cultured CD4+ T cells. The genomic DNA was obtained from cultured CD4+ T cells by extraction with the QIAamp micro DNA kit. In TCRdb, the PCR reads were re-called with MiXCR into one record per CDR3 protein. The sample lists several thousand distinct CDR3 sequences; 14% were seen once. Overall study results and limits: It was observed that, in convalescent patients, a median about 90% of reactive clones arose only post-vaccination.

The chain uses TRBV6-1 and TRBJ1-2; D is unclear. The sequence was obtained from a human donor who had recovered from COVID-19. The sample taken for sequencing was CD4+ T cells from blood, cultured in vitro. CDR3 protein: CASGRNRGYTF. CDR3 coding DNA: TGTGCCAGCGGACGAAATCGGGGCTACACCTTC.